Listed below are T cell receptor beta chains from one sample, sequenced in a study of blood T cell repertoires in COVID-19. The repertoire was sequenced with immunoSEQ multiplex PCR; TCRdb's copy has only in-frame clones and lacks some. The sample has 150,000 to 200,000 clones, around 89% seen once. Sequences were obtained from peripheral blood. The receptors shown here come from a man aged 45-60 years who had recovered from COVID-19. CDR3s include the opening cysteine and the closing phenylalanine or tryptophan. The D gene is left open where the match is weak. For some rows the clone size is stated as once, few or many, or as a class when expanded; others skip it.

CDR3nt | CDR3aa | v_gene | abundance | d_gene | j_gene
TGTGCCAGTAGTGGAGAAGGGAGCGGGAGGCATACCTACGAGCAGTACTTC | CASSGEGSGRHTYEQYF | TRBV19 | NA | TRBD2 | TRBJ2-7
TGTGCCAGCAGCGTGACTAGCGCGAGCACAGATACGCAGTATTTT | CASSVTSASTDTQYF | TRBV9 | NA | TRBD2 | TRBJ2-3
TGCAGCGTTCTCGCAGGGGAGAGCAATCAGCCCCAGCATTTT | CSVLAGESNQPQHF | TRBV29-1 | once | NA | TRBJ1-5
TGTGCCAGCAGTACAGGGTCCTACGAGCAGTACTTC | CASSTGSYEQYF | TRBV28 | NA | NA | TRBJ2-7
TGTGCCAGCAAACGGCAGGGGGCTGGCACAGATACGCAGTATTTT | CASKRQGAGTDTQYF | TRBV6-5 | NA | TRBD1 | TRBJ2-3
TGTGCCAGCAGCGTCCCCCGGGACAGGGAGACCCAGTACTTC | CASSVPRDRETQYF | TRBV7-2 | NA | TRBD1 | TRBJ2-5
TGTGCCAGCAGCCCGTCGAGCGGGAGTATTACCAATGAGCAGTTCTTC | CASSPSSGSITNEQFF | TRBV7-6 | NA | TRBD2 | TRBJ2-1
TGTGCCAGTAGTATTGCTTACAGGGAATCCTACGAGCAGTACTTC | CASSIAYRESYEQYF | TRBV19 | NA | NA | TRBJ2-7
TGTGCCAGCAGTTTCACCGGGACAGGGGGCGGACAGCCCCAGCATTTT | CASSFTGTGGGQPQHF | TRBV6-2/TRBV6-3 | NA | TRBD1 | TRBJ1-5
TGTGCCAGCAGTTACGAGTCAGGGGTTCCTTACGAGCAGTACTTC | CASSYESGVPYEQYF | TRBV6-2/TRBV6-3 | few | NA | TRBJ2-7
TGTGCCAGCACCCTTAAGCGGGAGGAATATTGGAATGAGCAGTTCTTC | CASTLKREEYWNEQFF | TRBV7-6 | NA | TRBD2 | TRBJ2-1
TGTGCCACCAGCAGAGATCTTGCAGATACGCAGTATTTT | CATSRDLADTQYF | TRBV15 | NA | NA | TRBJ2-3
TGTGCCAGTAACCCTGGCAGTATCAACACTGAAGCTTTCTTT | CASNPGSINTEAFF | TRBV19 | NA | NA | TRBJ1-1
TGTGCCAGCAGCCTAACAGGGGGCAAGGGCTACACCTTC | CASSLTGGKGYTF | TRBV27 | NA | TRBD1 | TRBJ1-2
TGTGCCACCTCACCTCGGGGACAGGGGGACACTGAAGCTTTCTTT | CATSPRGQGDTEAFF | TRBV19 | once | TRBD1 | TRBJ1-1
TGCGCCAGCAGCCCGACAGGGGGCCAGGAGACCCAGTACTTC | CASSPTGGQETQYF | TRBV4-1 | NA | TRBD1 | TRBJ2-5
TGTGCCAGCAGTTACAGCGCGTCTAGCACAGATACGCAGTATTTT | CASSYSASSTDTQYF | TRBV6-2/TRBV6-3 | NA | NA | TRBJ2-3
TGTGCCAGCAGCAATAGGAGTTGGCAGGGCGGATTGTATAATTCACCCCTCCACTTT | CASSNRSWQGGLYNSPLHF | TRBV21-1 | once | NA | TRBJ1-6
TGTGCCAGCAGCTACCGGGAGCGGACAGATACGCAGTATTTT | CASSYRERTDTQYF | TRBV7-2 | NA | NA | TRBJ2-3
TGTGCAAGTCGCCCCACTCGGGGGGGCCATCACAATGAGCAGTTCTTC | CASRPTRGGHHNEQFF | TRBV12-2 | NA | NA | TRBJ2-1
TGTGCCAGCAGTTTCGCCACTAACACTGAAGCTTTCTTT | CASSFATNTEAFF | TRBV12-3/TRBV12-4 | once | NA | TRBJ1-1
TGTGCCACCAGCAGAGGGGACTTCGCTGGGGCCAACGTCCTGACTTTC | CATSRGDFAGANVLTF | TRBV15 | NA | NA | TRBJ2-6
TGTGCCAGCAGCTTATGGTATAGCGGGAGCTCCTACAATGAGCAGTTCTTC | CASSLWYSGSSYNEQFF | TRBV7-8 | NA | TRBD2 | TRBJ2-1
TGTGCCAGCTCACCAATGGGGCAGAATTCACCCCTCCACTTT | CASSPMGQNSPLHF | TRBV18 | NA | NA | TRBJ1-6
TGTGCCAGCAGAACAGGGTTCGGAACTGAAGCTTTCTTT | CASRTGFGTEAFF | TRBV2 | NA | NA | TRBJ1-1
TGTGCCAGCAGCCTAGCGGGTCGGATCAATGAGCAGTTCTTC | CASSLAGRINEQFF | TRBV27 | few | TRBD2 | TRBJ2-1
TGTGCCAGCATGCGGGCCACAGATACGCAGTATTTT | CASMRATDTQYF | TRBV5-8 | NA | NA | TRBJ2-3
TGTGCCAGCAGCTGGGGAGGATTAAACAATCAGCCCCAGCATTTT | CASSWGGLNNQPQHF | TRBV5-6 | NA | NA | TRBJ1-5
TGCGCCAGCAGCGGACAGGGGAGGACAGATACGCAGTATTTT | CASSGQGRTDTQYF | TRBV10-2 | NA | TRBD1 | TRBJ2-3
TGTGCCAGCAGCCCCCCCGGGGCAACTAATGAAAAACTGTTTTTT | CASSPPGATNEKLFF | TRBV7-2 | few | NA | TRBJ1-4
TGCGCCAGCAGCTTGGTAGCGGGGGCAAATGAGCAGTTCTTC | CASSLVAGANEQFF | TRBV5-1 | once | TRBD2 | TRBJ2-1
TGTGCCAGCAGCCTCCAGGGACAGGGATCCTACAATGAGCAGTTCTTC | CASSLQGQGSYNEQFF | TRBV2 | NA | TRBD1 | TRBJ2-1
TGCGCCAGCAGTGCTGGGACAGGGTGGGGCTACACCTTC | CASSAGTGWGYTF | TRBV10-2 | NA | TRBD1 | TRBJ1-2
TGTGCCAGCAGCTTCGACAGGGCCAACACTGAAGCTTTCTTT | CASSFDRANTEAFF | TRBV7-3 | NA | TRBD1 | TRBJ1-1
TGTGCCAGCAGTGATCAATCACAGGGGGCGCGGGCTGAAGCTTTCTTT | CASSDQSQGARAEAFF | TRBV2 | NA | TRBD1 | TRBJ1-1
TGTGCCAGTAGTATAGAGGGACTAGCGGGAGGGATCTACGAGCAGTACTTC | CASSIEGLAGGIYEQYF | TRBV19 | once | TRBD2 | TRBJ2-7
TGTGCCAGCAGCTCAGGGGGTTTCGACTATGGCTACACCTTC | CASSSGGFDYGYTF | TRBV2 | once | TRBD1 | TRBJ1-2
TGCAGTGCTAGTTCAGGGAAGCCTAGCGGGGAAGCTAGGGGTTCCTACGAGCAGTACTTC | CSASSGKPSGEARGSYEQYF | TRBV20-1 | once | TRBD2 | TRBJ2-7
TGTGCCAGCAGCCCGGGACTAGCCGGTACCGGGGAGCTGTTTTTT | CASSPGLAGTGELFF | TRBV5-4 | NA | TRBD2 | TRBJ2-2
TGTGCCAGCACCACAAGGACAGGGGGCTCTCTGAGCGGCTACACCTTC | CASTTRTGGSLSGYTF | TRBV2 | once | TRBD1 | TRBJ1-2